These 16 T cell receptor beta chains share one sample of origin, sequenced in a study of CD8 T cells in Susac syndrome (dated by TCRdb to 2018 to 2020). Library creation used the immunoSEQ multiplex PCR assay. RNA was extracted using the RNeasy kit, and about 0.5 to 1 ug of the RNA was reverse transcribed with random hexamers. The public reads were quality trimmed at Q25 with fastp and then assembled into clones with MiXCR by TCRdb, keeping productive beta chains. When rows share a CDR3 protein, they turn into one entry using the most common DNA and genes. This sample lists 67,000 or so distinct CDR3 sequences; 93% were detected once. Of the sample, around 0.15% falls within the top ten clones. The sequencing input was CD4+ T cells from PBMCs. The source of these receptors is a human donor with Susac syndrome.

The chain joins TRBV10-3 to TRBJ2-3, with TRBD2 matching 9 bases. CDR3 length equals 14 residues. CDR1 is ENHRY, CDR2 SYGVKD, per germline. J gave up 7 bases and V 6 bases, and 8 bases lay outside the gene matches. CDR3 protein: CAIRERGAVNTQYF. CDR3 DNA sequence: TGTGCCATCAGAGAGCGGGGGGCTGTAAATACGCAGTATTTT.

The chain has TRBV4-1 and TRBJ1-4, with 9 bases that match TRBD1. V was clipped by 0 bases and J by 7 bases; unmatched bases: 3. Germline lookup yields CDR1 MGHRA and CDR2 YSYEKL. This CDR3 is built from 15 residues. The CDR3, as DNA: TGCGCCAGCAGCCAAGATGGGACAGGGTTTGAAAAACTGTTTTTT. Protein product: CASSQDGTGFEKLFF.

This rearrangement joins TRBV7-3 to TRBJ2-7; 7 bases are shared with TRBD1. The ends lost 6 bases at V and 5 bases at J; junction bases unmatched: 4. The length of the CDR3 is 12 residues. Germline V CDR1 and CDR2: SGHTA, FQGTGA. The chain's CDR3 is CASRLGTDEQYF. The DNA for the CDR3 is TGTGCCAGCAGGTTGGGGACAGACGAGCAGTACTTC.

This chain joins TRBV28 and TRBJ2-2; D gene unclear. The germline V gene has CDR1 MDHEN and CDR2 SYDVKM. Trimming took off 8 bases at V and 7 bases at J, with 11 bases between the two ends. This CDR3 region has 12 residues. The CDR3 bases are TGTGCCAGCCGCCAGGTTAACGGGGAGCTGTTTTTT. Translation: CASRQVNGELFF.

CDR3 in amino acids: CSARGRTANYGYTF. The CDR3 bases are TGCAGTGCTAGAGGCAGGACCGCTAACTATGGCTACACCTTC. This chain joins TRBV20-1 and TRBJ1-2; D not certain. Germline CDR1 reads DFQATT; CDR2 reads SNEGSKA (reference sequence). CDR3 size: 14 residues. Trimming shortened V by 1 base and J by 0 bases, and 9 bases separated the two germline ends.

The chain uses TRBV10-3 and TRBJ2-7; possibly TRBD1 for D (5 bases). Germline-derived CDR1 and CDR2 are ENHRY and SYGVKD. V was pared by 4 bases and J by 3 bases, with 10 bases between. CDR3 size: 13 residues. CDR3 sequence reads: CAISADKGYEQYF. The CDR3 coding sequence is TGTGCCATCAGTGCGGACAAGGGCTACGAGCAGTACTTC.

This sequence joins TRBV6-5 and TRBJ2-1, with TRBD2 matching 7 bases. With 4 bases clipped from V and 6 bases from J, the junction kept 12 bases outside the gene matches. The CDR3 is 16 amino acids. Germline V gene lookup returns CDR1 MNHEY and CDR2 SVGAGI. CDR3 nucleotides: TGTGCCAGCAGTTCCCTGGGGAGGGGACGAGGCAATGAGCAGTTCTTC. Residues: CASSSLGRGRGNEQFF.

CDR3 loop: CASTSPGYGEAFF. The CDR3 nucleotides read TGTGCCAGCACCTCTCCGGGGTATGGGGAAGCTTTCTTT. This chain joins TRBV6-6 and TRBJ1-1; no firm D call. With 7 bases removed from V and 8 bases from J, the gap between germline ends came to 17 bases. This CDR3 comprises 13 residues. Germline assignment: CDR1 MNHNY and CDR2 SVGAGI (reference sequence).

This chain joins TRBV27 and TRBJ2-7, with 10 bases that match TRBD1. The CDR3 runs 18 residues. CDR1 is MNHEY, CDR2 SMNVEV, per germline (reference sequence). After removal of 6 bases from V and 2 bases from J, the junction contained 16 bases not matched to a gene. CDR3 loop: CASRRYAHLGQGAYEQYF. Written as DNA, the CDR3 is TGTGCCAGCAGACGTTATGCCCACCTTGGACAGGGGGCCTACGAGCAGTACTTC.

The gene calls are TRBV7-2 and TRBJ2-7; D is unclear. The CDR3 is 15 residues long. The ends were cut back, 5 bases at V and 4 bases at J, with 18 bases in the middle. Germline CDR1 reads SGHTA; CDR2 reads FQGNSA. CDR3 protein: CASSPDALGYYEQYF. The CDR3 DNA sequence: TGTGCCAGCAGCCCGGACGCCCTTGGGTATTACGAGCAGTACTTC. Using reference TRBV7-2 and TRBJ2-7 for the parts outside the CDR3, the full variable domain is GAGVSQSPSNKVTEKGKDVELRCDPISGHTALYWYRQSLGQGLEFLIYFQGNSAPDKSGLPSDRFSAERTGGSVSTLTIQRTQQEDSAVYLCASSPDALGYYEQYFGPGTRLTVT.

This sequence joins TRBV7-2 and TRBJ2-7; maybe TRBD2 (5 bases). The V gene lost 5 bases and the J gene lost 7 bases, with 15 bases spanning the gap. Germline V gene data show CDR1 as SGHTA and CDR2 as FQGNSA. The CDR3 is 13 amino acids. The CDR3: CASSPPGNREQYF. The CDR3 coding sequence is TGTGCCAGCAGCCCTCCGGGGAATAGGGAGCAGTACTTC.

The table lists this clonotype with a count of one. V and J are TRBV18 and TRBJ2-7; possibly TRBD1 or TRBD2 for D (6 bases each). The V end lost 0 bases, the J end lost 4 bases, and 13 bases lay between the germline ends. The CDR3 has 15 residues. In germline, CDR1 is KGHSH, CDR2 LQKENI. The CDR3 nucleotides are TGTGCCAGCTCACCACCGGAACAGGGAGGATACGAGCAGTACTTC. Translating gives CASSPPEQGGYEQYF.

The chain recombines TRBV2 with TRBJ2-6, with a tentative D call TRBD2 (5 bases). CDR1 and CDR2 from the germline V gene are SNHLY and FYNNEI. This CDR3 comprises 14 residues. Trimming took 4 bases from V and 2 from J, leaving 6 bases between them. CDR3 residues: CASSGGAGANVLTF. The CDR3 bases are TGTGCCAGCAGTGGGGGAGCTGGGGCCAACGTCCTGACTTTC. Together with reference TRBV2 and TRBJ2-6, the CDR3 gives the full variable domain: EPEVTQTPSHQVTQMGQEVILRCVPISNHLYFYWYRQILGQKVEFLVSFYNNEISEKSEIFDDQFSVERPDGSNFTLKIRSTKLEDSAMYFCASSGGAGANVLTFGAGSRLTVL.

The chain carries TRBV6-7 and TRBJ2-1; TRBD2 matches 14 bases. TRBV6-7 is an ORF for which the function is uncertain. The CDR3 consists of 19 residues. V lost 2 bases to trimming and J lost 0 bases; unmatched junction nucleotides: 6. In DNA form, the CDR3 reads TGTGCCAGCAGTTACGGACTAGCGGGGGGCCATAGCTCCTACAATGAGCAGTTCTTC. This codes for CASSYGLAGGHSSYNEQFF.

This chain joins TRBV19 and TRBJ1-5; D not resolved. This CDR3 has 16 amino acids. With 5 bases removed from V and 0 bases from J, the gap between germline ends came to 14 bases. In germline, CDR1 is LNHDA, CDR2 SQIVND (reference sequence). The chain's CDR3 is CASSLYGAYSNQPQHF. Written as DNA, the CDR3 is TGTGCCAGTAGTTTATATGGAGCCTATAGCAATCAGCCCCAGCATTTT.

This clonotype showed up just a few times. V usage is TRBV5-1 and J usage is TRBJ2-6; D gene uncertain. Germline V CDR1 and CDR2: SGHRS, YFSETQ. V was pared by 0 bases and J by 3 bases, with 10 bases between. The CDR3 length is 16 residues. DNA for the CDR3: TGCGCCAGCAGCTTGGACAGTAGTTTTGGGGCCAACGTCCTGACTTTC. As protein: CASSLDSSFGANVLTF. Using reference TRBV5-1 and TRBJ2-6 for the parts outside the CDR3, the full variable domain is KAGVTQTPRYLIKTRGQQVTLSCSPISGHRSVSWYQQTPGQGLQFLFEYFSETQRNKGNFPGRFSGRQFSNSRSEMNVSTLELGDSALYLCASSLDSSFGANVLTFGAGSRLTVL.